The 2 T cell receptor beta chains presented below share a single source sample, sequenced in a study of shared clonotypes between healthy human individuals. Naive CD8 populations comprised CD45RO-negative cells positively selected for CCR7, excluding terminally differentiated effector memory CD45RA+ cells. Only in-frame clones appear in the TCRdb table, and some are missing; sequencing was by immunoSEQ multiplex PCR. Seen here are roughly 2.1 million clones, about 92% observed once, and the top ten hold about 1.5%. Specimen: naive CD8+ T cells from PBMCs. All receptors derive from a man between 18 and 35 years old in good health. Some clones in this sample may be carry-over from other donors' samples.

This clone was seen a single time. CDR3 coding DNA: TGTGCCAGCACTACAGGGGGCTGGTACACTGAAGCTTTCTTT. This codes for CASTTGGWYTEAFF. The genes are TRBV21-1 and TRBJ1-1; the D segment call TRBD1 is taken from the table without a DNA check. TRBV21-1 counts as a pseudogene. The CDR3 is made up of 14 amino acids.

The chain carries TRBV4-1 and TRBJ2-7, with D possibly being TRBD1 (5 bases). The germline gives CDR1 MGHRA, CDR2 YSYEKL. The CDR3 is 14 amino acids. The germline V and J ends were trimmed by 3 bases and 2 bases, with 11 bases remaining between them. DNA of the CDR3: TGCGCCAGCAGCCAGAGAAGGGGCACCTACGAGCAGTACTTC. It yields the protein CASSQRRGTYEQYF.